This T cell receptor (beta chain) was captured by sequencing in a study of a mutant IDH1 vaccine in newly diagnosed glioma. Study as a whole: The study started vaccination 4-6 weeks after radiotherapy alone, or with temozolomide cycles. Patients previously underwent radiotherapy, temozolomide, or both, and most underwent both.

The time point is: week 35, safety follow-up. Each dose of the vaccine consisted of 300 ug of mutant IDH1 20-mer peptide, with topical imiquimod. Trimming pared 6 bases from V and 3 bases from J, leaving 16 bases between. The V gene's germline CDR1 is MNHEY and CDR2 SVGAGI. The CDR3 has 15 amino acids. Clones were sequenced by immunoSEQ multiplex PCR, and TCRdb holds only the in-frame ones, with some missing. The table lists approximately 66,000 clones, around four fifths of them singletons. Study-level findings and limits: Shifts in the top peripheral T cell clonotypes seemed unrelated to pseudoprogression.

Points on this clone: The target antigen is unknown.

V usage is TRBV6-5 and J usage is TRBJ2-3, with a weak D call TRBD2 (6 bases). Material: PBMCs, obtained from a glioma patient whose treatment included an IDH1 peptide vaccine. The TCR originated in a man aged 25-40 years with glioma. In DNA, the CDR3 is TGTGCCAGCAGGTTACGGGGGTTACGGACAGATACGCAGTATTTT. Protein: CASRLRGLRTDTQYF.